The T cell receptor beta chain described here comes from a study of OX40 agonist ivuxolimab in advanced cancers. Turning to the study itself: Treatment received earlier with anti-PD-1, anti-PD-L1 or anti-CTLA-4 agents was allowed, and less than 45% had some.

No patient had autoimmune disease or received systemic immunosuppression. Produced via immunoSEQ multiplex PCR; TCRdb's table is partial and in-frame only. Here the sample spans under 150,000 clones, 90% being singletons. Germline V gives CDR1 LNHDA, CDR2 SQIVND (reference sequence). The CDR3 is 14 amino acids. With 3 bases removed from V and 5 bases from J, the gap between germline ends came to 13 bases. The receptor comes from an adult with an advanced solid tumor such as melanoma, head and neck, liver or kidney cancer. This specimen was CD4+ or CD8+ T cells sorted from blood, taken in a trial of the OX40 agonist ivuxolimab. The chain combines TRBV19 with TRBJ2-5; D might be TRBD2 (5 bases). As DNA, the CDR3 is TGTGCCAGTAGTATGAGGGAGCCCTGGGAGACCCAGTACTTC. This translates into CASSMREPWETQYF.